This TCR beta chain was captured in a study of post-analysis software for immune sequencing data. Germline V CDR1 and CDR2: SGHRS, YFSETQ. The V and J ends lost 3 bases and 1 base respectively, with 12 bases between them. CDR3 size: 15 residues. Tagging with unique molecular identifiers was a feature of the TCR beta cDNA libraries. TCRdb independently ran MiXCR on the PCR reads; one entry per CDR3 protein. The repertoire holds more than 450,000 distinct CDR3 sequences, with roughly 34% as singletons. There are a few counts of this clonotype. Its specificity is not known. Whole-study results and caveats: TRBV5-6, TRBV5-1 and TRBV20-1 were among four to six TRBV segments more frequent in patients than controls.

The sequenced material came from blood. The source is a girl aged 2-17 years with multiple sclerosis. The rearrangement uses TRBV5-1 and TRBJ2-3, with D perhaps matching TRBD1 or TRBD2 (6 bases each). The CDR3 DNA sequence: TGCGCCAGCAGCTCGAGGGGGGTCGGCACAGATACGCAGTATTTT. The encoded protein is CASSSRGVGTDTQYF.